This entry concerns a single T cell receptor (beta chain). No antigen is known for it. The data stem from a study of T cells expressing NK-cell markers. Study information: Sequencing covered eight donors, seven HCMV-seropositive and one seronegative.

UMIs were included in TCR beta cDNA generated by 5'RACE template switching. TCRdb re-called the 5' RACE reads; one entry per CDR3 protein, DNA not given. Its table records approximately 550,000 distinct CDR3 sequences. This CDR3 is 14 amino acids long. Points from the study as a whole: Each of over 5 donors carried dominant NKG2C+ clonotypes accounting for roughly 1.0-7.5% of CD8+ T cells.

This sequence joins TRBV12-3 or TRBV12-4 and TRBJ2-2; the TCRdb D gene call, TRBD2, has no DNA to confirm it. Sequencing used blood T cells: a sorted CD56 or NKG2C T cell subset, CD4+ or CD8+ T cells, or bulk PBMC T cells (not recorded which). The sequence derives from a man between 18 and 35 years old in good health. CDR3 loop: CASTLAGATGELFF.